This record covers a single T cell receptor beta chain. No antigen is known for it. The PCR made use of 60 Vbeta and 13 Jbeta primers. TCRdb's copy holds only in-frame clones and misses some; the assay was immunoSEQ multiplex PCR. The data contain some 170,000 clones, around four fifths of them singletons. The record originates from a study of cytomegalovirus exposure and HLA in healthy donors. This CDR3 is built from 13 residues. Germline CDR1 LNHNV, CDR2 YYDKDF (reference sequence). Trimming cost V 3 bases and J 8 bases, with 10 bases left between them. Study-wide results and caveats: Later analysis showed TCR association rates varying by HLA locus, highest for DRB1 and lowest for HLA-C. Among TCR sequences, most were rare, though some public TCRs appeared in many donors. Roughly uniform sequencing depth across donors was assumed, possibly incorrectly.

This clonotype originated in a girl aged 2 to 10 in good health and CMV-seropositive. Source material: PBMCs. J is TRBJ1-4 and V is TRBV15; D is perhaps TRBD1 (6 bases). CDR3: CATSRLTGEKLFF. The CDR3 DNA reads TGTGCCACCAGCAGGCTAACAGGGGAAAAACTGTTTTTT.